This T cell receptor (beta chain) was sequenced for a study of cytomegalovirus exposure and HLA in healthy donors. Germline loops: CDR1 SGHRS, CDR2 YFSETQ. V was trimmed by 4 bases and J by 0 bases, leaving 10 bases between them. This CDR3 contains 14 residues. Here immunoSEQ multiplex PCR was the method, and the copy in TCRdb shows in-frame clones only, minus some. The sample yields some 200,000 clones, more than 65% seen once. This clone was seen more than once but under ten times. Its matching antigen is unknown. General study results and limits: In vitro assays verified that three CMV-associated chains recognized CMV antigens specifically.

Sequencing was done on a sample of PBMCs. The V gene is TRBV5-1, the J gene TRBJ1-1, with D maybe TRBD1 (6 bases). The source of this sequence is a woman aged 25 to 45 in good health and CMV-seropositive. In nucleotides, the CDR3 is TGCGCCAGCAGCCCAGGGGCATTGAACACTGAAGCTTTCTTT. Amino acid sequence: CASSPGALNTEAFF.